The 25 T cell receptor beta chains in this list originate from one sample, sequenced in a study of siplizumab effects on memory and regulatory T cells. The data were produced by immunoSEQ multiplex PCR, yet TCRdb's version contains in-frame clones alone and is incomplete. This table holds about 110,000 clones, around 92% found once. The sample taken for sequencing was Tregs sorted from blood. The receptors were sampled from a human donor in good health.

V and J are TRBV18 and TRBJ2-5; 9 bases fit TRBD1. J was trimmed by 4 bases and V by 3 bases; bases with no gene match: 9. The CDR3 totals 16 residues. Germline V gene sequence: CDR1 KGHSH, CDR2 LQKENI. The CDR3 DNA reads TGTGCCAGCTCACCTAACCCGGGACAGGGCGGAGAGACCCAGTACTTC. Its translation: CASSPNPGQGGETQYF.

This rearrangement joins TRBV29-1 to TRBJ1-2; D is undetermined. This CDR3 spans 12 amino acids. Germline assignment: CDR1 SQVTM and CDR2 ANQGSEA. Trimming left V 1 base short and J 8 bases short, with 11 bases between. This CDR3 reads CSVEGADRGYTF. CDR3 nucleotides: TGCAGCGTTGAAGGGGCGGACCGGGGCTACACCTTC.

The V gene is TRBV6-6, the J gene TRBJ2-3, with a weak D call TRBD2 (6 bases). The V end was cut by 6 bases, the J end by 4 bases, with 14 bases between. The CDR3 is made up of 14 amino acids. Looked up from germline, CDR1 is MNHNY and CDR2 is SVGAGI (reference sequence). The DNA for the CDR3 is TGTGCCAGCAGCCCGGGGGACTCGTCAGATACGCAGTATTTT. Its protein is CASSPGDSSDTQYF.

The J gene is TRBJ1-1, the V gene TRBV12-5, with 8 bases lining up with TRBD1. The ends lost 1 base at V and 3 bases at J; junction bases unmatched: 1. The CDR3 has 14 residues. Per the germline V gene, CDR1 is LGHNT and CDR2 is FRNRAP. This CDR3 is CASGLGQGYTEAFF. As DNA, the CDR3 is TGTGCTAGTGGTTTGGGACAGGGGTACACTGAAGCTTTCTTT.

The V call is TRBV7-2, the J call TRBJ1-2; D is uncertain. The CDR3 covers 12 residues. V lost 2 bases and J lost 4, with 5 bases in between. The germline CDR1 and CDR2 sequences are SGHTA and FQGNSA. In DNA form, the CDR3 reads TGTGCCAGCAGCTTACAGTTCTATGGCTACACCTTC. This sequence encodes CASSLQFYGYTF. Looking up the rest from reference TRBV7-2 and TRBJ1-2 gives the full variable domain: GAGVSQSPSNKVTEKGKDVELRCDPISGHTALYWYRQSLGQGLEFLIYFQGNSAPDKSGLPSDRFSAERTGGSVSTLTIQRTQQEDSAVYLCASSLQFYGYTFGSGTRLTVV.

The sample holds one count of this clone. The rearrangement uses TRBV30 and TRBJ2-3; D is perhaps TRBD2 (5 bases). The V gene lost 3 bases and the J gene lost 4 bases, with 14 bases spanning the gap. There are 14 residues in the CDR3. Germline CDR1 and CDR2: GTSNPN and SVGIG (reference sequence). This chain's CDR3 is CAWSTGSRADTQYF. The CDR3 DNA sequence: TGTGCCTGGAGCACGGGGAGTCGGGCAGATACGCAGTATTTT.

The gene calls are TRBV5-1 and TRBJ1-2, with 7 bases that match TRBD1. CDR1 SGHRS and CDR2 YFSETQ come from the germline V gene. The CDR3 sequence is 13 residues long. After removal of 7 bases from V and 8 bases from J, the junction contained 11 bases not matched to a gene. The CDR3 loop is CASFDRASGGYTF. The CDR3 DNA reads as TGCGCCAGCTTCGACAGGGCTTCTGGGGGCTACACCTTC.

The CDR3 loop is CASKSGRLSGNTIYF. The CDR3, as DNA: TGTGCCAGTAAGTCGGGACGGCTCTCTGGAAACACCATATATTTT. The J gene is TRBJ1-3, the V gene TRBV19; weak D call: TRBD1 (5 bases). Trimming removed 7 bases at V and 0 bases at J, with 13 bases between. CDR1 is LNHDA, CDR2 SQIVND, per germline (reference sequence). The CDR3 is 15 amino acids.

This clone has only one observation. The gene calls are TRBV7-2 and TRBJ1-2; TRBD1 aligns across 9 bases. Trimming removed 1 base from V and 1 base from J; junction bases left unmatched: 4. The CDR3 is 16 residues long. CDR1 and CDR2 (germline): SGHTA, FQGNSA. In DNA form, the CDR3 reads TGTGCCAGCAGCTTAGGGGGACAGGGAGTTAACTATGGCTACACCTTC. Residues: CASSLGGQGVNYGYTF.

This chain links TRBV11-3 with TRBJ2-3, with 7 nucleotides matching TRBD1. With V trimmed by 4 bases and J by 3 bases, 7 bases remained unmatched. CDR1 SGHNT and CDR2 YENEEA come from the germline V gene. The CDR3 has 15 amino acids. In nucleotides, the CDR3 is TGTGCCAGCAGCTACCAGGGGGAAGGGACAGATACGCAGTATTTT. As protein: CASSYQGEGTDTQYF.

Comments on this clone: Mismatch with germline at one junction end may stem from a read error. At the DNA level, this CDR3 is encoded by other sequences in the same sample as well. The CDR3 is CASSEAPGQARANYGYTF. DNA for the CDR3: TGTGCCAGCAGTGAAGCGCCGGGACAGGCTCGAGCTAACTACGGCTACACCTTC. This sequence joins TRBV6-1 and TRBJ1-2; the match to TRBD1 covers 8 bases. Germline V CDR1 and CDR2: MNHNS, SASEGT. The CDR3 runs 18 residues.

The genes are TRBV6-5 and TRBJ1-5; D call uncertain. The ends were cut back, 8 bases at V and 3 bases at J, with 11 bases in the middle. CDR1 is MNHEY and CDR2 is SVGAGI in the germline V gene. The CDR3 totals 13 residues. The chain's CDR3 is CASVFTPNQPQHF. The CDR3 bases are TGTGCCAGCGTATTTACGCCCAATCAGCCCCAGCATTTT.

This clone was found a few times. This rearrangement joins TRBV30 to TRBJ1-5; weak D call: TRBD1 (6 bases). The V and J ends lost 4 bases and 2 bases respectively, with 12 bases between them. CDR3 size: 14 residues. The V gene's germline CDR1 is GTSNPN and CDR2 SVGIG (reference sequence). The CDR3 DNA is TGTGCCTGGACGGTACAGGGCGGCAATCAGCCCCAGCATTTT. Its protein is CAWTVQGGNQPQHF. Full variable domain (rest looked up from reference TRBV30 and TRBJ1-5): SQTIHQWPATLVQPVGSPLSLECTVEGTSNPNLYWYRQAAGRGLQLLFYSVGIGQISSEVPQNLSASRPQDRQFILSSKKLLLSDSGFYLCAWTVQGGNQPQHFGDGTRLSIL.

This clone was counted only a few times. The chain links TRBV2 to TRBJ1-1; 8 bases line up with TRBD1. The V and J ends lost 1 base and 11 bases, in that order; junction bases with no gene match: 6. CDR1 is SNHLY and CDR2 is FYNNEI in the germline V gene. The CDR3 totals 13 residues. The CDR3 coding sequence is TGTGCCAGCAGTGAAGGGACAGGGATCGTCGCTTTCTTT. Encoded protein: CASSEGTGIVAFF. The whole variable domain, filled in from reference TRBV2 and TRBJ1-1, reads EPEVTQTPSHQVTQMGQEVILRCVPISNHLYFYWYRQILGQKVEFLVSFYNNEISEKSEIFDDQFSVERPDGSNFTLKIRSTKLEDSAMYFCASSEGTGIVAFFGQGTRLTVV.

J is TRBJ1-2 and V is TRBV14; 10 positions match TRBD1. Germline V gene data show CDR1 as SGHDN and CDR2 as FVKESK. J lost 8 bases, V lost 5 bases, and 11 bases had no gene match. The CDR3 is 15 amino acids. The CDR3 region has the DNA TGTGCCAGCAGCGCGCAGACCGGGACAGGGGTCGGCTACACCTTC. Translated: CASSAQTGTGVGYTF.

J is TRBJ1-2 and V is TRBV5-4; D gene unclear. V was trimmed by 0 bases and J by 8 bases, leaving 8 bases between them. CDR1 and CDR2 from the germline V gene are SGHNT and YYREEE (reference sequence). CDR3 length: 12 amino acids. CDR3 sequence (DNA): TGTGCCAGCAGCTTGGGAGGGTGGGGCTACACCTTC. This gives the protein CASSLGGWGYTF.

The rearrangement uses TRBV5-6 and TRBJ1-6, with a weak D call TRBD1 (5 bases). In germline, CDR1 is SGHDT, CDR2 YYEEEE. The CDR3 totals 18 residues. V was pared by 0 bases and J by 6 bases, with 19 bases between. The CDR3 coding sequence is TGTGCCAGCAGCTTGGCCGTTACAGGTTATGGGATTAATTCACCCCTCCACTTT. This encodes CASSLAVTGYGINSPLHF.

V is TRBV6-1 and J is TRBJ2-3; D is unresolved. CDR1 is MNHNS, CDR2 SASEGT, per germline. The V end lost 1 base, the J end lost 4 bases, and 3 bases lay between the germline ends. The CDR3 consists of 12 residues. The CDR3 protein is CASSEGADTQYF. As DNA, the CDR3 is TGTGCCAGCAGTGAAGGGGCAGATACGCAGTATTTT.

The CDR3 DNA follows: TGTGCCAGCAGCTTTGCGGTGGGGGAGACCCAGTACTTC. Translation gives CASSFAVGETQYF. V and J are TRBV12-1 and TRBJ2-5. TRBV12-1 has pseudogene status. This CDR3 has 13 amino acids.

The genes are TRBV10-3 and TRBJ1-2; 7 bases agree with TRBD1. Germline CDR1 ENHRY, CDR2 SYGVKD. V trimming: 7 bases; J trimming: 5 bases; junction bases outside the gene matches: 4. The CDR3 spans 12 residues. The CDR3: CAITDREYGYTF. Here the CDR3 DNA reads TGTGCCATCACCGACAGGGAGTATGGCTACACCTTC.

This chain uses TRBV7-9 with TRBJ1-1; D is unresolved. Germline assignment: CDR1 SEHNR and CDR2 FQNEAQ (reference sequence). V was pared by 1 base and J by 10 bases, with 19 bases between. The CDR3 spans 15 residues. The CDR3 bases are TGTGCCAGCAGCTTAGGTCCGGCGAGTTCGGCGCGAGCTTTCTTT. Protein: CASSLGPASSARAFF. The complete variable domain, with remaining parts taken from reference TRBV7-9 and TRBJ1-1, reads DTGVSQNPRHKITKRGQNVTFRCDPISEHNRLYWYRQTLGQGPEFLTYFQNEAQLEKSRLLSDRFSAERPKGSFSTLEIQRTEQGDSAMYLCASSLGPASSARAFFGQGTRLTVV.

This chain uses TRBV7-2 with TRBJ1-2; D call uncertain. Germline loops: CDR1 SGHTA, CDR2 FQGNSA. V gave up 5 bases and J gave up 8 bases, with 12 bases separating them. This CDR3 contains 12 residues. This CDR3 is CASSPSSTGYTF. The CDR3 DNA reads as TGTGCCAGCAGCCCCAGTTCGACCGGCTACACCTTC.

Here the CDR3 DNA reads TGTGCCAGCACCCAGAATTTTGTGAACACCGGGGAGCTGTTTTTT. Translation gives CASTQNFVNTGELFF. V gene TRBV2 combines with J gene TRBJ2-2; D ambiguous. CDR1 and CDR2 (germline): SNHLY, FYNNEI. V was pared by 7 bases and J by 1 base, with 13 bases between. The CDR3 loop spans 15 amino acids.

The CDR3 DNA reads as TGTGCCATCAGTGAGGGCGGGGGCACGAACACCGGGGAGCTGTTTTTT. This gives the protein CAISEGGGTNTGELFF. This chain connects TRBV10-3 to TRBJ2-2; a possible D gene is TRBD2 (7 bases). Looked up from germline, CDR1 is ENHRY and CDR2 is SYGVKD. The V end was cut by 2 bases, the J end by 0 bases, with 10 bases between. CDR3 length: 16 amino acids.

This clone occurred once. This chain connects TRBV7-2 to TRBJ1-5; 7 bases agree with TRBD1. This CDR3 comprises 16 residues. CDR1 and CDR2 (germline): SGHTA, FQGNSA. V was clipped by 6 bases and J by 5 bases; unmatched bases: 13. CDR3 residues: CASSPLPGQKYQPQHF. The CDR3, as DNA: TGTGCCAGCAGTCCTTTACCGGGACAGAAATATCAGCCCCAGCATTTT.